Below, 28 T cell receptor beta chains from the same sample are listed, as sequenced in a study of CD8+ T cells in alopecia areata. Extracted RNA was reverse transcribed, and the resulting cDNA served as sequencing template. Profiling relied on immunoSEQ multiplex PCR, and the TCRdb table lists in-frame clones only, not all of them. The sample records 160,000 or so clones, approximately 59% being singletons. Described treatment: oral pan-JAK inhibitor, 5-10 mg twice daily. Sequences were derived from CD4+ T cells sorted from blood, sampled between weeks 55 and 65, from a patient treated with tofacitinib. These receptor sequences come from a human donor with alopecia areata.

The J gene is TRBJ1-6, the V gene TRBV4-1, with 7 nucleotides matching TRBD1. Germline CDR1 is MGHRA and CDR2 is YSYEKL. The CDR3 covers 15 residues. Trimming cost V 0 bases and J 10 bases; bases outside gene matches: 6. CDR3 amino acids: CASSQDGQGVSPLHF. CDR3 coding DNA: TGCGCCAGCAGCCAAGATGGGCAGGGGGTCTCACCCCTCCACTTT.

This chain links TRBV4-1 with TRBJ1-5; 10 nucleotides agree with TRBD1. Germline values: CDR1 MGHRA, CDR2 YSYEKL. With 0 bases clipped from V and 6 bases from J, the junction kept 5 bases outside the gene matches. This CDR3 contains 16 residues. The CDR3 here is CASSQERQGARQPQHF. In nucleotides, the CDR3 is TGCGCCAGCAGCCAAGAAAGACAGGGGGCGCGTCAGCCCCAGCATTTT.

The V and J genes are TRBV6-4 and TRBJ1-6; 7 bases are a match to TRBD1. The CDR3 extends over 14 amino acids. The junction had 8 bases not matched to a gene; V was cut back by 6 bases and J by 9 bases. The germline V gene encodes CDR1 MRHNA and CDR2 SNTAGT. CDR3 loop: CASSPTGNGSPLHF. CDR3 DNA: TGTGCCAGCAGCCCGACAGGGAACGGTTCACCCCTCCACTTT.

The V and J genes are TRBV7-9 and TRBJ1-2, with D uncertain. The CDR3 has 10 amino acids. Germline values: CDR1 SEHNR, CDR2 FQNEAQ (reference sequence). Trimming cost V 5 bases and J 8 bases, with 6 bases left between them. CDR3 DNA sequence: TGTGCCAGCAGCCCCGACGGCTACACCTTC. Protein product: CASSPDGYTF.

This rearrangement joins TRBV5-6 to TRBJ2-1; D unresolved. CDR3 length equals 13 residues. In germline, CDR1 is SGHDT, CDR2 YYEEEE. The V end was cut by 3 bases, the J end by 9 bases, with 13 bases between. The CDR3 DNA reads as TGTGCCAGCAGCTCCTCTGAACGAGGTGAGCAGTTCTTC. This gives the protein CASSSSERGEQFF.

The rearrangement links TRBV29-1 to TRBJ2-1; 9 nucleotides agree with TRBD2. Losses at the gene ends were 5 bases for V and 7 bases for J; bases not matched to a gene: 9. The CDR3 length is 14 residues. Looked up from germline, CDR1 is SQVTM and CDR2 is ANQGSEA. The CDR3 coding sequence is TGCAGCGTTATAAGCGGGGGGAACAAAAATGAGCAGTTCTTC. Protein sequence: CSVISGGNKNEQFF.

The chain carries TRBV19 and TRBJ2-6; a possible D gene is TRBD1 (6 bases). V dropped 7 bases and J dropped 4 bases, with 17 bases sitting between them. From germline, CDR1 is LNHDA and CDR2 SQIVND (reference sequence). The CDR3 runs 16 residues. DNA of the CDR3: TGTGCCAGTAATGACAGGAGCCGGGTAGGGGCCAACGTCCTGACTTTC. As protein: CASNDRSRVGANVLTF.

This clone came up a few times. The chain is built from TRBV9 and TRBJ1-2, with D possibly TRBD1 on 5 matching bases. The germline V gene has CDR1 SGDLS and CDR2 YYNGEE. Trimming shortened V by 0 bases and J by 4 bases, and 10 bases separated the two germline ends. CDR3 length: 14 amino acids. The CDR3 loop is CASSVASGGYGYTF. The CDR3 DNA follows: TGTGCCAGCAGCGTAGCCAGCGGGGGCTATGGCTACACCTTC. The variable domain in full, completed from reference TRBV9 and TRBJ1-2, reads DSGVTQTPKHLITATGQRVTLRCSPRSGDLSVYWYQQSLDQGLQFLIQYYNGEERAKGNILERFSAQQFPDLHSELNLSSLELGDSALYFCASSVASGGYGYTFGSGTRLTVV.

The rearrangement joins TRBV5-1 to TRBJ2-1; 7 positions match TRBD2. This CDR3 has 14 amino acids. CDR1 and CDR2 (germline): SGHRS, YFSETQ. V lost 1 base to trimming and J lost 8 bases; unmatched junction nucleotides: 6. The CDR3 spells CASSLQGTSDEQFF. The CDR3 DNA is TGCGCCAGCAGCTTGCAGGGTACTAGCGATGAGCAGTTCTTC. Drawing the rest from reference TRBV5-1 and TRBJ2-1, the complete variable domain is KAGVTQTPRYLIKTRGQQVTLSCSPISGHRSVSWYQQTPGQGLQFLFEYFSETQRNKGNFPGRFSGRQFSNSRSEMNVSTLELGDSALYLCASSLQGTSDEQFFGPGTRLTVL.

V is TRBV2 and J is TRBJ1-5; the D gene is possibly TRBD1 (6 bases). Trimming took 5 bases from V and 5 from J, leaving 13 bases between them. CDR3 length: 14 amino acids. Germline lookup yields CDR1 SNHLY and CDR2 FYNNEI. CDR3 in amino acids: CASSNRVGDQPQHF. CDR3 nucleotide sequence: TGTGCCAGCAGTAACAGGGTAGGGGATCAGCCCCAGCATTTT.

The gene calls are TRBV6-5 and TRBJ2-2, with 7 bases lining up with TRBD1. Germline V lookup: CDR1 MNHEY, CDR2 SVGAGI. This CDR3 spans 15 amino acids. Trimming cost V 6 bases and J 2 bases; bases outside gene matches: 6. The CDR3 DNA sequence: TGTGCCAGCAGGCTCCGGGACAGAAACACCGGGGAGCTGTTTTTT. It encodes CASRLRDRNTGELFF.

This clone was detected a few times. This sequence joins TRBV29-1 and TRBJ2-3; 7 bases are a match to TRBD1. V lost 3 bases and J lost 4; bases outside the gene matches: 4. Per germline, CDR1 SQVTM and CDR2 ANQGSEA. CDR3 length equals 13 residues. The chain's CDR3 is CSVERGRADTQYF. The CDR3 DNA reads as TGCAGCGTTGAGAGGGGGCGGGCAGATACGCAGTATTTT.

The chain links TRBV10-3 to TRBJ2-7, with D perhaps matching TRBD2 (6 bases). The CDR3 has 15 amino acids. Germline V gene lookup returns CDR1 ENHRY and CDR2 SYGVKD. The V end was cut by 6 bases, the J end by 3 bases, with 18 bases between. The CDR3 spells CAISAGPTGGYEQYF. Here the CDR3 DNA reads TGTGCCATCAGCGCCGGGCCAACCGGGGGCTACGAGCAGTACTTC.

The chain carries TRBV19 and TRBJ1-6, with D maybe TRBD1 (6 bases). The V end was cut by 7 bases, the J end by 0 bases, with 19 bases between. Germline lookup yields CDR1 LNHDA and CDR2 SQIVND (reference sequence). The CDR3 contains 18 residues. The CDR3 reads CASTEDRDPSSYNSPLHF. CDR3 in DNA: TGTGCCAGTACTGAGGACAGAGACCCTAGCTCCTATAATTCACCCCTCCACTTT. The variable domain in full, with the rest retrieved from reference TRBV19 and TRBJ1-6, is DGGITQSPKYLFRKEGQNVTLSCEQNLNHDAMYWYRQDPGQGLRLIYYSQIVNDFQKGDIAEGYSVSREKKESFPLTVTSAQKNPTAFYLCASTEDRDPSSYNSPLHFGNGTRLTVT.

This clone was seen a few times. This chain joins TRBV7-2 and TRBJ2-7; possibly TRBD1 for D (6 bases). Germline lookup yields CDR1 SGHTA and CDR2 FQGNSA. Deletions cut 5 bases from V and 4 bases from J, with 12 bases between. This CDR3 has 13 residues. The CDR3 DNA sequence: TGTGCCAGCAGCCAGTTAGGGGGATACGAGCAGTACTTC. The encoded protein is CASSQLGGYEQYF.

J is TRBJ1-6 and V is TRBV28, with TRBD1 identical over 7 bases. This CDR3 is 15 amino acids long. The V and J ends lost 3 bases and 8 bases, in that order; junction bases with no gene match: 7. Germline-derived CDR1 and CDR2 are MDHEN and SYDVKM. CDR3 nucleotide sequence: TGTGCCAGCAGTTTCAAACAGGGGATTTATTCACCCCTCCACTTT. As protein: CASSFKQGIYSPLHF.

The chain combines TRBV5-1 with TRBJ2-2; 7 bases map to TRBD1. Germline V gene data show CDR1 as SGHRS and CDR2 as YFSETQ. The CDR3 runs 14 residues. Unmatched junction bases numbered 0, after V lost 4 bases and J lost 0 bases. CDR3 in DNA: TGCGCCAGCAGCGGGACAGCGAACACCGGGGAGCTGTTTTTT. Protein: CASSGTANTGELFF.

V gene TRBV30 combines with J gene TRBJ1-3; D is perhaps TRBD1 (6 bases). Trimming removed 0 bases from V and 3 bases from J, with 12 bases in between. The CDR3 runs to 15 residues. In germline, CDR1 is GTSNPN, CDR2 SVGIG (reference sequence). The DNA of the CDR3 is TGTGCCTGGAGTGTAGGGGGGATTGGTGGAAACACCATATATTTT. It yields the protein CAWSVGGIGGNTIYF.

This clone was seen only a few times. The V and J genes are TRBV2 and TRBJ1-4; 7 nucleotides line up with TRBD1. The germline gives CDR1 SNHLY, CDR2 FYNNEI. This CDR3 is built from 15 residues. Trimming took 4 bases from V and 1 from J; bases not matched to a gene: 3. The CDR3 is CASSANRGTNEKLFF. In nucleotides, the CDR3 is TGTGCCAGCAGTGCTAACAGGGGAACTAATGAAAAACTGTTTTTT.

The chain has TRBV30 and TRBJ1-1; no reliable D call. Deletions cut 5 bases from V and 0 bases from J, with 7 bases between. This CDR3 spans 12 amino acids. Germline CDR1 reads GTSNPN; CDR2 reads SVGIG (reference sequence). The DNA for the CDR3 is TGTGCCTGGGTGCTTGTGAACACTGAAGCTTTCTTT. Its protein is CAWVLVNTEAFF. The full variable domain, in which reference TRBV30 and TRBJ1-1 provide the parts outside the CDR3, is SQTIHQWPATLVQPVGSPLSLECTVEGTSNPNLYWYRQAAGRGLQLLFYSVGIGQISSEVPQNLSASRPQDRQFILSSKKLLLSDSGFYLCAWVLVNTEAFFGQGTRLTVV.

This clone occurred a few times. This chain links TRBV5-1 with TRBJ1-1; D is ambiguous. CDR3 length equals 13 residues. V was pared by 0 bases and J by 1 base, with 4 bases between. Germline V gene data show CDR1 as SGHRS and CDR2 as YFSETQ. CDR3 sequence reads: CASSLARNTEAFF. In DNA form, the CDR3 reads TGCGCCAGCAGCTTGGCGAGGAACACTGAAGCTTTCTTT.

The chain links TRBV5-1 to TRBJ1-1; D gene ambiguous. The CDR3 covers 12 residues. CDR1 and CDR2 (germline): SGHRS, YFSETQ. Trimming took 1 base from V and 1 from J, leaving 2 bases between them. Written as DNA, the CDR3 is TGCGCCAGCAGCTTGACGAACACTGAAGCTTTCTTT. This encodes CASSLTNTEAFF. Based on the CDR3 plus reference TRBV5-1 and TRBJ1-1, the full variable domain is KAGVTQTPRYLIKTRGQQVTLSCSPISGHRSVSWYQQTPGQGLQFLFEYFSETQRNKGNFPGRFSGRQFSNSRSEMNVSTLELGDSALYLCASSLTNTEAFFGQGTRLTVV.

This sequence joins TRBV7-2 and TRBJ1-2, with D tentatively TRBD1 (5 bases). The CDR3 is made up of 12 amino acids. Germline values: CDR1 SGHTA, CDR2 FQGNSA. Trimming pared 4 bases from V and 8 bases from J, leaving 11 bases between. The CDR3, as DNA: TGTGCCAGCAGCTCCTCCCGGGGGGGCTACACCTTC. Its protein product is CASSSSRGGYTF.

The chain recombines TRBV5-1 with TRBJ2-6; D uncertain. Deletions cut 0 bases from V and 0 bases from J, with 10 bases between. Looked up from germline, CDR1 is SGHRS and CDR2 is YFSETQ. The CDR3 runs 17 residues. As DNA, the CDR3 is TGCGCCAGCAGCTTGGCCGGCAGTATCTCTGGGGCCAACGTCCTGACTTTC. It translates to CASSLAGSISGANVLTF.

This clone turned up a few times. The V call is TRBV28, the J call TRBJ2-7; D gene uncertain. Germline lookup yields CDR1 MDHEN and CDR2 SYDVKM. With 5 bases removed from V and 3 bases from J, the gap between germline ends came to 5 bases. The CDR3 consists of 11 residues. The CDR3 spells CASSTYYEQYF. The CDR3 bases are TGTGCCAGCAGTACCTACTACGAGCAGTACTTC. The complete variable domain, with remaining parts taken from reference TRBV28 and TRBJ2-7, reads DVKVTQSSRYLVKRTGEKVFLECVQDMDHENMFWYRQDPGLGLRLIYFSYDVKMKEKGDIPEGYSVSREKKERFSLILESASTNQTSMYLCASSTYYEQYFGPGTRLTVT.

This clone was picked up a small number of times. V gene TRBV5-1 combines with J gene TRBJ2-3, with 12 bases that match TRBD1. Trimming cost V 4 bases and J 4 bases; bases outside gene matches: 10. This CDR3 has 17 residues. Germline CDR1 and CDR2: SGHRS and YFSETQ. The CDR3 region is CASSPGLGQGAADTQYF. The CDR3 bases are TGCGCCAGCAGCCCCGGACTGGGACAGGGGGCGGCAGATACGCAGTATTTT.

This clone turned up a few times. The chain recombines TRBV6-5 with TRBJ2-3; possible D gene TRBD2, 6 bases. Germline lookup yields CDR1 MNHEY and CDR2 SVGAGI. The CDR3 runs to 15 residues. Deletions cut 2 bases from V and 9 bases from J, with 18 bases between. CDR3 loop: CASSYGGARLGTQYF. DNA for the CDR3: TGTGCCAGCAGTTACGGCGGGGCCCGCCTAGGAACGCAGTATTTT.

The rearrangement joins TRBV27 to TRBJ1-2; 8 bases are a match to TRBD1. Germline V gene lookup returns CDR1 MNHEY and CDR2 SMNVEV (reference sequence). The CDR3 totals 14 residues. Trimming at V came to 6 bases and at J to 5 bases, leaving 8 bases not matched to a gene. The CDR3 coding sequence is TGTGCCAGCAGCCGTACGACAGGGGTGTATGGCTACACCTTC. This gives the protein CASSRTTGVYGYTF.